This T cell receptor beta chain appears in the sequencing data of a study of blood T cell repertoires in COVID-19. In the authors' methods: Using reference gene primer amplification, nucleated cell counts were estimated. TCRdb's table, derived via immunoSEQ multiplex PCR, lists solely in-frame clones and lacks some. V and J calls plus clone size are reproduced from that table; the DNA served to infer D and trimming. The table lists some 96,000 clones, roughly 85% of them singletons. The CDR3 is 17 amino acids. Germline CDR1 LGHNA, CDR2 YSLEER. The junction had 10 bases not matched to a gene; V was cut back by 0 bases and J by 5 bases.

The genes are TRBV4-3 and TRBJ2-7, with TRBD1 identical over 10 bases. Input material: peripheral blood. The source is a man between 65 and 79 years old with active or convalescent COVID-19. The CDR3 reads CASSQDSGTGAIDEQYF. CDR3 DNA sequence: TGCGCCAGCAGCCAAGATAGCGGGACAGGGGCGATCGACGAGCAGTACTTC.